This T cell receptor (beta chain) was sequenced for a study of CD8 T cells in Susac syndrome. As for this clonotype: Its antigen is still unknown.

Healthy donors constituted the control group, matched for age and sex. An amount of RNA that ranged from roughly 0.5 to 1 ug was reverse transcribed with random hexamers. The CDR3 of TCR beta was amplified by immunoSEQ multiplex PCR across 54 Vbeta and 13 Jbeta. Each CDR3 protein gets one entry after TCRdb re-called the immunoSEQ multiplex PCR reads with MiXCR. The sample consists of over 120,000 distinct CDR3 sequences, approximately 93% of them appearing once. Study-wide findings and caveats: An acknowledgment was made by the study that its TCR sequencing and HLA analysis involved relatively few individuals.

The sample consisted of CD4+ T cells from PBMCs. The sequence was collected from a human donor in good health.

CDR3 region: CASSFDTTTDTQYF. CDR3 bases: TGCGCCAGCAGCTTTGACACTACCACAGATACGCAGTATTTT. This chain links TRBV5-1 with TRBJ2-3; no reliable D call. There are 14 residues in the CDR3. The germline V gene has CDR1 SGHRS and CDR2 YFSETQ. Between the trimmed V and J ends, which lost 2 bases and 2 bases, there was a span of 9 bases. Using reference TRBV5-1 and TRBJ2-3 for the parts outside the CDR3, the full variable domain is KAGVTQTPRYLIKTRGQQVTLSCSPISGHRSVSWYQQTPGQGLQFLFEYFSETQRNKGNFPGRFSGRQFSNSRSEMNVSTLELGDSALYLCASSFDTTTDTQYFGPGTRLTVL.